Here is one T cell receptor (beta chain) with its context. The entry originates in a study of blood T cell repertoires in COVID-19. The overall study: Sample material is recorded as cDNA or gDNA derived from T cells, B-cell-depleted T cells, or PBMCs.

Per the original methods: For nucleated cells, counts were estimated from reference gene primer amplification. Only in-frame clones appear in the TCRdb table, and some are missing; sequencing was by immunoSEQ multiplex PCR. V and J calls and clone size are copied from that table; D and trimming were computed from the DNA. The sample shows some 90,000 clones, approximately 89% of them seen only once. Germline CDR1 reads MDHEN; CDR2 reads SYDVKM. Trimming cost V 5 bases and J 4 bases, with 15 bases left between them. The CDR3 is 15 amino acids. The specimen was peripheral blood. The receptor was derived from a man aged 50-60 years with acute or convalescent COVID-19. The rearrangement uses TRBV28 and TRBJ1-5; TRBD1 is a possible D gene (6 bases). CDR3 in amino acids: CASSPRGGLNQPQHF. DNA of the CDR3: TGTGCCAGCAGTCCCCGGGGGGGCCTAAATCAGCCCCAGCATTTT. Using reference TRBV28 and TRBJ1-5 for the parts outside the CDR3, the full variable domain is DVKVTQSSRYLVKRTGEKVFLECVQDMDHENMFWYRQDPGLGLRLIYFSYDVKMKEKGDIPEGYSVSREKKERFSLILESASTNQTSMYLCASSPRGGLNQPQHFGDGTRLSIL.